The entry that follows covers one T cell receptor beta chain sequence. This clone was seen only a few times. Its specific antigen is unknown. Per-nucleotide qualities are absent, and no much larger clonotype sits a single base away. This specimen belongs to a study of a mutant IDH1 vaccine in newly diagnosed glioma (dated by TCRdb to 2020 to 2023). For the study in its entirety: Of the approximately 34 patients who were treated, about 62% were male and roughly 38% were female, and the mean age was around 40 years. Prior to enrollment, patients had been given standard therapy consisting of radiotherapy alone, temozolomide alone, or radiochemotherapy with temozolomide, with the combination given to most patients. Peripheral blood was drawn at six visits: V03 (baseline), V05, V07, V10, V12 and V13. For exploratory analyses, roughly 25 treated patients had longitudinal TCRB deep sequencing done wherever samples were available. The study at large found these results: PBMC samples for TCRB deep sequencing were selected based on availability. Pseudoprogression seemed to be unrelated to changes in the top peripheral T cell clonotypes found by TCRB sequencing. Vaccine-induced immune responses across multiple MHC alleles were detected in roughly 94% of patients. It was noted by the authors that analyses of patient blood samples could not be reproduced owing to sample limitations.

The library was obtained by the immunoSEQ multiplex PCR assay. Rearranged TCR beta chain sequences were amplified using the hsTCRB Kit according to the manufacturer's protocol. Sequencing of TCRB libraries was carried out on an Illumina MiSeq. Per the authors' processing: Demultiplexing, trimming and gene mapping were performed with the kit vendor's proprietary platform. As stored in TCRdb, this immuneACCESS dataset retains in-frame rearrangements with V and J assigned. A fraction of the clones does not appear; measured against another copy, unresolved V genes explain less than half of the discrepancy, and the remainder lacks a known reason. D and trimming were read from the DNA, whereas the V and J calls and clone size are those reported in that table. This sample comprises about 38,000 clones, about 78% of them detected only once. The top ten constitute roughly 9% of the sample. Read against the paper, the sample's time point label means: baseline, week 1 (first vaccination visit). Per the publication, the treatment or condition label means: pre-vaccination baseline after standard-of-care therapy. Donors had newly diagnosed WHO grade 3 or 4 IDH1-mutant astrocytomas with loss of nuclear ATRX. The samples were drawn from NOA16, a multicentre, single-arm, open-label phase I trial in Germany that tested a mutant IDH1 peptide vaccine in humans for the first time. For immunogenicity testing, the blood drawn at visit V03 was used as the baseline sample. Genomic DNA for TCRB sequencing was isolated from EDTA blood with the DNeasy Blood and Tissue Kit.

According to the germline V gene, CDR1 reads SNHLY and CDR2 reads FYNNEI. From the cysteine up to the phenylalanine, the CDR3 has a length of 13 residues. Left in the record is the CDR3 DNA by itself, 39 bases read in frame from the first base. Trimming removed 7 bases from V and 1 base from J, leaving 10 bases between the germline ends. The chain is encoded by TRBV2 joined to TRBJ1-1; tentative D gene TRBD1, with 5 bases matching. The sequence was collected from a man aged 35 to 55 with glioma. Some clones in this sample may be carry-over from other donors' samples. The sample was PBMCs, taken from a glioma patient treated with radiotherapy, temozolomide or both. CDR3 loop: CASTQDKNTEAFF. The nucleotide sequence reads TGTGCCAGCACTCAGGACAAGAACACTGAAGCTTTCTTT. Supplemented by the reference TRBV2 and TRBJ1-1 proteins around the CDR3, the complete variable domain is EPEVTQTPSHQVTQMGQEVILRCVPISNHLYFYWYRQILGQKVEFLVSFYNNEISEKSEIFDDQFSVERPDGSNFTLKIRSTKLEDSAMYFCASTQDKNTEAFFGQGTRLTVV.